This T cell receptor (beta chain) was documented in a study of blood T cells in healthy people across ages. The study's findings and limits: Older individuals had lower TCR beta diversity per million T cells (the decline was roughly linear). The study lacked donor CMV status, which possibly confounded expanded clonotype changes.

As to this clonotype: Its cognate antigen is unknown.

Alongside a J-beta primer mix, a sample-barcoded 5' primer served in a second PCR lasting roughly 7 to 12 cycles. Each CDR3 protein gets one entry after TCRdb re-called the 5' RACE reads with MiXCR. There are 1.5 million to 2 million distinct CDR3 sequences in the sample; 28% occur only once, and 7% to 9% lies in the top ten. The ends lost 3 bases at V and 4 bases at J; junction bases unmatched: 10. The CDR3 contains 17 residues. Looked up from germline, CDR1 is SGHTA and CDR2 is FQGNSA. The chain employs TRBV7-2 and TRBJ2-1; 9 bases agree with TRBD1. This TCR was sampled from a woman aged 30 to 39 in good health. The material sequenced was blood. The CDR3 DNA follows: TGTGCCAGCAGCTTGAGGGGGGGACAGGGATTATACAATGAGCAGTTCTTC. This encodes CASSLRGGQGLYNEQFF.